Listed here are 14 T cell receptor beta chains from one sample, sequenced in a study of blood T cell repertoires in COVID-19. Using immunoSEQ multiplex PCR, the repertoire was profiled, and TCRdb retains in-frame clones only, with some absent. The sample lists around 200,000 clones, approximately 83% occurring once. Sample: peripheral blood. These receptors came from a human donor with active or convalescent COVID-19. The donor label of this sample is uncertain.

For the CDR3, the DNA is TGTGCCAGCTCACCATCCTCCGCTAACTATGGCTACACCTTC. Translated, it gives CASSPSSANYGYTF. J is TRBJ1-2 and V is TRBV18, with D uncertain. The CDR3 is 14 amino acids. Per the germline V gene, CDR1 is KGHSH and CDR2 is LQKENI. V shed 2 bases and J shed 0 bases, with 7 bases lying between them.

The rearrangement uses TRBV5-1 and TRBJ2-7; 12 positions agree with TRBD2. Per the germline V gene, CDR1 is SGHRS and CDR2 is YFSETQ. This CDR3 has 18 residues. Trimming cost V 0 bases and J 2 bases; bases outside gene matches: 9. CDR3 amino acids: CASSLVPSTSGGTYEQYF. The CDR3 DNA is TGCGCCAGCAGCTTGGTACCCTCGACTAGCGGGGGAACCTACGAGCAGTACTTC.

The count of this clone is one. The rearrangement uses TRBV5-4 and TRBJ1-3; 10 bases line up with TRBD1. This CDR3 contains 15 residues. Germline V CDR1 and CDR2: SGHNT, YYREEE (reference sequence). V gave up 4 bases and J gave up 4 bases; unmatched junction bases: 5. In DNA form, the CDR3 reads TGTGCCAGCAGCCAGGGACAGGGGAGGGGAAACACCATATATTTT. Translating it yields CASSQGQGRGNTIYF.

The J gene is TRBJ1-1, the V gene TRBV19; 9 bases align to TRBD1. The CDR3 covers 13 residues. V lost 10 bases to trimming and J lost 5 bases; unmatched junction nucleotides: 8. CDR1 and CDR2 (germline): LNHDA, SQIVND (reference sequence). The CDR3 reads CAIRDRDRTEAFF. CDR3 sequence (DNA): TGTGCCATCCGGGACAGGGATAGGACTGAAGCTTTCTTT.

This clone has only a few counts. The chain links TRBV23-1 to TRBJ1-1; maybe TRBD1 (6 bases). TRBV23-1 is an open reading frame whose function is uncertain. V gave up 6 bases and J gave up 7 bases, with 24 bases separating them. The CDR3 has 16 amino acids. The CDR3 coding sequence is TGCGCCAGCAGGAGGGACGAGGGGGAGGGAAGTGTTGAAGCTTTCTTT. Residues: CASRRDEGEGSVEAFF.

V gene TRBV29-1 combines with J gene TRBJ2-2; 12 positions match TRBD1. Losses at the gene ends were 7 bases for V and 1 base for J; bases not matched to a gene: 13. This CDR3 is built from 18 residues. CDR1 and CDR2 from the germline V gene are SQVTM and ANQGSEA. Here the CDR3 reads CSGYRDRGLLGNTGELFF. The CDR3 region has the DNA TGCAGCGGATACCGGGACAGGGGGCTTTTAGGGAACACCGGGGAGCTGTTTTTT.

V gene TRBV20-1 combines with J gene TRBJ1-4, with D possibly TRBD1 on 5 matching bases. In germline, CDR1 is DFQATT, CDR2 SNEGSKA (reference sequence). The CDR3 extends over 14 amino acids. Trimming shortened V by 3 bases and J by 8 bases, and 16 bases separated the two germline ends. The CDR3 bases are TGCAGTGCTAGTCGGGCCTTGGGGCAGGAAAAACTGTTTTTT. Its protein is CSASRALGQEKLFF.

This clone has just a few counts. CDR3: CASSGDLPNQPQHF. The CDR3, as DNA: TGTGCCAGCAGCGGGGACTTACCCAATCAGCCCCAGCATTTT. The chain couples TRBV7-9 to TRBJ1-5, with D perhaps TRBD1 (5 bases). The length of the CDR3 is 14 residues. Trimming pared 5 bases from V and 3 bases from J, leaving 11 bases between. Germline V gene lookup returns CDR1 SEHNR and CDR2 FQNEAQ (reference sequence).

This chain uses TRBV2 with TRBJ1-2; possibly TRBD1 for D (6 bases). V was cut by 2 bases and J by 7 bases, with 11 bases left in between. This CDR3 is built from 13 residues. In germline, CDR1 is SNHLY, CDR2 FYNNEI. The chain's CDR3 is CASSERTGFGYTF. DNA of the CDR3: TGTGCCAGCAGTGAACGCACAGGGTTTGGCTACACCTTC.

This chain uses TRBV7-9 with TRBJ1-3; 7 positions agree with TRBD1. The CDR3 totals 14 residues. Germline CDR1 is SEHNR and CDR2 is FQNEAQ (reference sequence). The V gene end was trimmed by 6 bases and the J gene end by 2 bases; junction bases not matched to a gene: 4. The CDR3 protein is CASRDREAGNTIYF. The DNA for the CDR3 is TGTGCCAGCAGAGACAGGGAGGCTGGAAACACCATATATTTT.

The J gene is TRBJ1-2, the V gene TRBV18; 7 bases match TRBD1. Germline CDR1 KGHSH, CDR2 LQKENI. Trimming at V came to 6 bases and at J to 5 bases, leaving 12 bases not matched to a gene. This CDR3 has 15 amino acids. The CDR3 region is CASSPTEGGGYGYTF. The CDR3 DNA sequence: TGTGCCAGCTCCCCAACGGAAGGGGGCGGATATGGCTACACCTTC.

The gene calls are TRBV27 and TRBJ2-3, with D perhaps TRBD1 (6 bases). The CDR3 spans 22 residues. V was cut by 1 base and J by 0 bases, with 29 bases left in between. Germline V gives CDR1 MNHEY, CDR2 SMNVEV (reference sequence). CDR3 nucleotide sequence: TGTGCCAGCAGTTTATATTCATCCGTGGGGGCTCCGGATATAACTAGCACAGATACGCAGTATTTT. Translation: CASSLYSSVGAPDITSTDTQYF.

This clone occurred once. This chain uses TRBV3-1 (or the pseudogene TRBV3-2) with TRBJ1-1; D may be TRBD1 (6 bases). The ends were cut back, 4 bases at V and 6 bases at J, with 15 bases in the middle. Germline values: CDR1 LGHDT, CDR2 YNNKEL (reference sequence). The CDR3 spans 14 residues. CDR3: CASSRATGGAEAFF. CDR3 in DNA: TGTGCCAGCAGCCGGGCGACGGGGGGCGCTGAAGCTTTCTTT.

The chain links TRBV7-9 to TRBJ2-1, with D hard to call. The V and J ends lost 5 bases and 2 bases respectively, with 4 bases between them. CDR3 length: 12 residues. Germline CDR1 SEHNR, CDR2 FQNEAQ (reference sequence). For the CDR3, the DNA is TGTGCCAGCAGCCCAACCTACAATGAGCAGTTCTTC. Translated: CASSPTYNEQFF.